Listed below are T cell receptor beta chains from one sample, sequenced in a study of post-analysis software for immune sequencing data. MiXCR was run by TCRdb on the PCR reads, yielding one entry per CDR3 protein. In the table there are about 620,000 distinct CDR3 sequences, roughly 45% of which are singletons. The sequenced sample was blood. These receptors all come from a girl between 5 and 17 years old with multiple sclerosis. The CDR3 runs from the conserved cysteine through the conserved F or W. D genes are given only for firm matches. Where a row states a size, it is once, few, many or the class of an expanded clone; other rows omit it.

j_call: TRBJ2-6; d_call: TRBD2; clone_size: NA; v_call: TRBV5-1; cdr3_nt: TGCGCCAGCAGCGCGGGACTAGCGGGTGGCAGATCTGGGGCCAACGTCCTGACTTTC; cdr3_aa: CASSAGLAGGRSGANVLTF
j_call: TRBJ2-2; d_call: NA; clone_size: few; v_call: TRBV29-1; cdr3_nt: TGCAGCGCCGTGACTAGAGGGGAGGCGGTCGGGGAGCTGTTTTTT; cdr3_aa: CSAVTRGEAVGELFF
j_call: TRBJ1-1; d_call: NA; clone_size: NA; v_call: TRBV20-1; cdr3_nt: TGCAGTGCTGACCAACCAGGGAGAACTGAAGCTTTCTTT; cdr3_aa: CSADQPGRTEAFF
j_call: TRBJ2-7; d_call: TRBD1; clone_size: NA; v_call: TRBV12-3/TRBV12-4; cdr3_nt: TGTGCCGGCAGTCCTCGAGGACAGGGCGAGCAGTACTTC; cdr3_aa: CAGSPRGQGEQYF
j_call: TRBJ2-7; d_call: TRBD2; clone_size: NA; v_call: TRBV29-1; cdr3_nt: TGCAGCGTTACGGGACTAGCGGTCTACGAGCAGTACTTC; cdr3_aa: CSVTGLAVYEQYF
j_call: TRBJ2-1; d_call: NA; clone_size: NA; v_call: TRBV6-5; cdr3_nt: TGTGCCAGCAGTTACACAGGACTGAGCTCCGATGAGCAGTTCTTC; cdr3_aa: CASSYTGLSSDEQFF
j_call: TRBJ1-1; d_call: NA; clone_size: few; v_call: TRBV12-3/TRBV12-4; cdr3_nt: TGTGCCAGCAGCAAACGGGAGAACACTGAAGCTTTCTTT; cdr3_aa: CASSKRENTEAFF
j_call: TRBJ1-2; d_call: NA; clone_size: many; v_call: TRBV29-1; cdr3_nt: TGCAGCGTTTCTAAGGGGGTAACTCGCGGCTACACCTTC; cdr3_aa: CSVSKGVTRGYTF
j_call: TRBJ2-5; d_call: TRBD2; clone_size: NA; v_call: TRBV5-1; cdr3_nt: TGCGCCAGCAGCGCAAACCCTAGCGGGACCACCCGGAAGACCCAGTACTTC; cdr3_aa: CASSANPSGTTRKTQYF
j_call: TRBJ1-6; d_call: NA; clone_size: few; v_call: TRBV12-3/TRBV12-4; cdr3_nt: TGTGCCAGCAGTTTGAGCGGCAGGGTGCCCCTCCACTTT; cdr3_aa: CASSLSGRVPLHF
j_call: TRBJ2-7; d_call: TRBD1; clone_size: many; v_call: TRBV5-1; cdr3_nt: TGCGCCAGCAGCGGACAGGGGGCCGGTTCGAGGGAGCAGTACTTC; cdr3_aa: CASSGQGAGSREQYF
j_call: TRBJ1-1; d_call: TRBD1; clone_size: NA; v_call: TRBV29-1; cdr3_nt: TGCAGCGCTACTCTTTTCTTACAGGGGGCGCGGAACGCTGAAGCTTTCTTT; cdr3_aa: CSATLFLQGARNAEAFF
j_call: TRBJ2-2; d_call: TRBD1; clone_size: NA; v_call: TRBV4-2; cdr3_nt: TGTGCCAGCCGTGGACAGGGGGTCACCGGGGAGCTGTTTTTT; cdr3_aa: CASRGQGVTGELFF
j_call: TRBJ2-1; d_call: TRBD1; clone_size: many; v_call: TRBV5-1; cdr3_nt: TGCGCCAGCAGCCTACACGGGACAGGGGCCGATGAGCAGTTCTTC; cdr3_aa: CASSLHGTGADEQFF
j_call: TRBJ2-1; d_call: TRBD1; clone_size: NA; v_call: TRBV10-3; cdr3_nt: TGTGCCATCAGTGTTACGTCCCAGGGGGTTTCCTACAATGAGCAGTTCTTC; cdr3_aa: CAISVTSQGVSYNEQFF
j_call: TRBJ2-6; d_call: NA; clone_size: few; v_call: TRBV12-3/TRBV12-4; cdr3_nt: TGTGCCAGCAGTTTCGGAGTTTCTGGGGCCAACGTCCTGACTTTC; cdr3_aa: CASSFGVSGANVLTF
j_call: TRBJ1-1; d_call: NA; clone_size: few; v_call: TRBV7-9; cdr3_nt: TGTGCCAGCAGCCTACAGGGAGGGTGCACTGAAGCTTTCTTT; cdr3_aa: CASSLQGGCTEAFF
j_call: TRBJ1-6; d_call: TRBD1; clone_size: NA; v_call: TRBV20-1; cdr3_nt: TGCAGTGCTAGAGCGAGGGGGATCAGGGGGCATTCACCCCTCCACTTT; cdr3_aa: CSARARGIRGHSPLHF
j_call: TRBJ2-1; d_call: NA; clone_size: NA; v_call: TRBV7-9; cdr3_nt: TGTGCCAGCAGCCCCCCGCCGGGACCATACAATGAGCAGTTCTTC; cdr3_aa: CASSPPPGPYNEQFF
j_call: TRBJ2-1; d_call: TRBD2; clone_size: few; v_call: TRBV5-1; cdr3_nt: TGCGCCAGCAGCTTCTCACTAGCGGGCACCTACAATGAGCAGTTCTTC; cdr3_aa: CASSFSLAGTYNEQFF
j_call: TRBJ1-2; d_call: NA; clone_size: NA; v_call: TRBV7-8; cdr3_nt: TGTGCCAGCAGCTTAGCTCAGGGCAAGGATGGCTACACCTTC; cdr3_aa: CASSLAQGKDGYTF
j_call: TRBJ2-7; d_call: NA; clone_size: NA; v_call: TRBV3-1; cdr3_nt: TGTGCCAGCAGCCAAGTGCAGACAAATTACGAGCAGTACTTC; cdr3_aa: CASSQVQTNYEQYF
j_call: TRBJ1-1; d_call: NA; clone_size: once; v_call: TRBV29-1; cdr3_nt: TGCAGCGTTGGGCCTGGTATTACGAACACTGAAGCTTTCTTT; cdr3_aa: CSVGPGITNTEAFF
j_call: TRBJ1-2; d_call: TRBD1; clone_size: NA; v_call: TRBV7-2; cdr3_nt: TGTGCCAGCAGCCATCTGACAGGGGGCTCTGGTGGCTACACCTTC; cdr3_aa: CASSHLTGGSGGYTF
j_call: TRBJ2-1; d_call: NA; clone_size: NA; v_call: TRBV5-1; cdr3_nt: TGCGCCAGCAGCCAAGGGATCAGAGGCGATGAGCAGTTCTTC; cdr3_aa: CASSQGIRGDEQFF
j_call: TRBJ2-4; d_call: TRBD2; clone_size: few; v_call: TRBV5-8; cdr3_nt: TGTGCCAGCAGCTTGAAATTGCGGCTAGCGGGAGAATGGGCCAAAAACATTCAGTACTTC; cdr3_aa: CASSLKLRLAGEWAKNIQYF
j_call: TRBJ2-1; d_call: NA; clone_size: NA; v_call: TRBV4-1; cdr3_nt: TGCGCCAGCAGCCCACCGGCGAAAGGCTACAATGAGCAGTTCTTC; cdr3_aa: CASSPPAKGYNEQFF
j_call: TRBJ2-1; d_call: TRBD2; clone_size: NA; v_call: TRBV3-1; cdr3_nt: TGTGCCAGCAGCACGGGGGGAGGTATCAATGAGCAGTTCTTC; cdr3_aa: CASSTGGGINEQFF
j_call: TRBJ1-6; d_call: NA; clone_size: NA; v_call: TRBV12-3/TRBV12-4; cdr3_nt: TGTGCCAGCAGTTTCCCTAGTGGGGATTCACCCCCCCACTTT; cdr3_aa: CASSFPSGDSPPHF
j_call: TRBJ2-3; d_call: NA; clone_size: NA; v_call: TRBV19; cdr3_nt: TGTGCCAATAGTATAGCTACGACGCCCCGGGGAGATACGCAGTATTTT; cdr3_aa: CANSIATTPRGDTQYF
j_call: TRBJ2-1; d_call: NA; clone_size: NA; v_call: TRBV2; cdr3_nt: TGTGCCAGCAGTGTGGACAGAAGCTCCTACAATGAGCAGTTCTTC; cdr3_aa: CASSVDRSSYNEQFF
j_call: TRBJ1-1; d_call: NA; clone_size: few; v_call: TRBV3-1; cdr3_nt: TGTGCCAGCAGTCGCGGGGGGAACACTGAAGCTTTCTTT; cdr3_aa: CASSRGGNTEAFF
j_call: TRBJ2-5; d_call: NA; clone_size: few; v_call: TRBV21-1; cdr3_nt: TGTGCCAGCACCCCCGACAAGACTCACCAAGAGACCCAGTACTTC; cdr3_aa: CASTPDKTHQETQYF
j_call: TRBJ2-4; d_call: NA; clone_size: NA; v_call: TRBV12-3/TRBV12-4; cdr3_nt: TGTGCCAGCAGTGAGGGAAACATTCAGTACTTC; cdr3_aa: CASSEGNIQYF
j_call: TRBJ1-2; d_call: NA; clone_size: few; v_call: TRBV25-1; cdr3_nt: TGTGCCAGCAGTGCACACTTTAACCACAGCGATGGCTACACCTTC; cdr3_aa: CASSAHFNHSDGYTF